This record looks at one TCR beta chain sequence and its context. Combining a sample-barcoded 5' primer with a J-beta primer mix, a second PCR ran for 7 to 11 cycles. One entry per CDR3 protein results from TCRdb running MiXCR on the 5' RACE reads. The table has about 540,000 distinct CDR3 sequences, 24% seen once; the top ten hold around 10%. The germline gives CDR1 ENHRY, CDR2 SYGVKD. This CDR3 contains 15 residues. Trimming removed 3 bases from V and 2 bases from J, with 10 bases in between. This sample is part of a study of blood T cells in healthy people across ages. These data were likewise used in another study, on T cells of mothers and their children.

Material: blood. The rearrangement links TRBV10-3 to TRBJ2-2; the D is unclear. The sequence derives from a boy younger than 18 in good health. The CDR3 here is CAISDYHSNTGELFF. CDR3 DNA sequence: TGTGCCATCAGTGATTATCACTCCAACACCGGGGAGCTGTTTTTT.